A selection of T cell receptor beta chains follows, all from one sample in a study of blood T cell repertoires in COVID-19. The assay was immunoSEQ multiplex PCR, and TCRdb's table has in-frame clones only and misses some. The sample yields under 200,000 clones, 88% seen once. Sequenced input: peripheral blood. The receptor source for this set is a man over 45 who had recovered from COVID-19. Both conserved end residues are part of each CDR3. The D gene is left open where the match is weak. The size entry is marked missing in some rows and otherwise reads once, few, many or a size class.

D: TRBD2
size: -
V: TRBV6-2/TRBV6-3
J: TRBJ2-5
DNA: TGTGCCAGCAGCTTAGCGGGGGGGCAGGAGACCCAGTACTTC
CDR3: CASSLAGGQETQYF

D: -
size: -
V: TRBV11-2
J: TRBJ1-1
DNA: TGTGCCAGCAGCCGACAGCTTGAAGCTTTCTTT
CDR3: CASSRQLEAFF

D: -
size: -
V: TRBV5-1
J: TRBJ2-2
DNA: TGCGCCAGCGGACAACATGAAGACACCGGGGAGCTGTTTTTT
CDR3: CASGQHEDTGELFF

D: -
size: -
V: TRBV12-3/TRBV12-4
J: TRBJ2-7
DNA: TGTGCCAGCACTTCAGCGTCTAGTTCCGAGCAGTACTTC
CDR3: CASTSASSSEQYF

D: -
size: once
V: TRBV11-1
J: TRBJ2-3
DNA: TGTGCCAGCAGTGCATCGGGACTTAATATTGATACGCAGTATTTT
CDR3: CASSASGLNIDTQYF

D: -
size: -
V: TRBV18
J: TRBJ1-1
DNA: TGTGCCAGCTCACCAAACGAGGGGGATGAAGCTTTCTTT
CDR3: CASSPNEGDEAFF

D: TRBD1
size: -
V: TRBV18
J: TRBJ2-7
DNA: TGTGCCAGCTCACGACAGGGTGGGGAGCGGGAGCAGTACTTC
CDR3: CASSRQGGEREQYF

D: TRBD1
size: -
V: TRBV5-6
J: TRBJ1-5
DNA: TGTGCCAGCAGCACAAGACAGGGCTGGAGCAATCAGCCCCAGCATTTT
CDR3: CASSTRQGWSNQPQHF

D: -
size: once
V: TRBV6-2/TRBV6-3
J: TRBJ2-1
DNA: TGTGCCAGCAGCCGACGGGGGTACAATGAGCAGTTCTTC
CDR3: CASSRRGYNEQFF

D: TRBD1
size: -
V: TRBV6-4
J: TRBJ2-3
DNA: TGTGCCAGCAGTGACTCGAGGGCAGGGGGTATGGATACGCAGTATTTT
CDR3: CASSDSRAGGMDTQYF

D: TRBD1
size: once
V: TRBV7-8
J: TRBJ1-3
DNA: TGTGCCAGCAGCTTCGGACAGGGGGCCCCTGGAAACACCATATATTTT
CDR3: CASSFGQGAPGNTIYF

D: TRBD2
size: -
V: TRBV18
J: TRBJ2-1
DNA: TGTGCCAGCTCACAACGGACTAGCTCCTCCTACAATGAGCAGTTCTTC
CDR3: CASSQRTSSSYNEQFF

D: TRBD1
size: few
V: TRBV5-6
J: TRBJ1-1
DNA: TGTGCCAGCAGCTTACAGACAGGGGTGACTGAAGCTTTCTTT
CDR3: CASSLQTGVTEAFF

D: TRBD1
size: -
V: TRBV29-1
J: TRBJ2-7
DNA: TGCAGCGTAGGAGGGGACAGGGGCTACGAGCAGTACTTC
CDR3: CSVGGDRGYEQYF

D: TRBD2
size: -
V: TRBV19
J: TRBJ2-2
DNA: TGTGCCAGTAGTACCGCCCTAGCGGGAGTGCCCGGGGAGCTGTTTTTT
CDR3: CASSTALAGVPGELFF

D: -
size: -
V: TRBV19
J: TRBJ2-7
DNA: TGTGCCAGTAGTATGGTAGCGGGGACAGGGTACTACGAGCAGTACTTC
CDR3: CASSMVAGTGYYEQYF

D: -
size: -
V: TRBV27
J: TRBJ2-2
DNA: TGTGCCAGCAGTTTGGAGGGGTTCGGGGAGCTGTTTTTT
CDR3: CASSLEGFGELFF

D: -
size: -
V: TRBV6-5
J: TRBJ1-1
DNA: TGTGCCAGCAGTATGCAGGGGAACACTGAAGCTTTCTTT
CDR3: CASSMQGNTEAFF

D: TRBD1
size: -
V: TRBV9
J: TRBJ2-1
DNA: TGTGCCAGCGGAGGGGACAGGGGGTACGATGAGCAGTTCTTC
CDR3: CASGGDRGYDEQFF